This T cell receptor (beta chain) was obtained from a study of PD-1 blockade in classical Hodgkin lymphoma. Study results and caveats: By cycle point C4D1, TCR diversity had risen significantly in CD4+ cells (but not CD8+ cells). Patients who responded completely had about the same baseline diversity as newly diagnosed patients.

Generated by immunoSEQ multiplex PCR, the TCRdb table keeps only in-frame clones and is missing some. The table records over 60,000 clones, 91% of them present only once. With respect to this clone: Its antigen is still unknown.

Time point reported: cycle 4 day 1 (C4D1), after five to seven weeks of nivolumab. After autologous stem cell transplantation all patients relapsed, and prior brentuximab vedotin exposure differed between cohorts. J lost 7 bases, V lost 5 bases, and 10 bases had no gene match. The CDR3 contains 15 residues. Germline V gene data show CDR1 as SGHVS and CDR2 as FQNEAQ. This receptor was obtained from a human donor with classical Hodgkin lymphoma. The sequencing here drew on peripheral blood mononuclear cells (PBMCs), taken before the fourth cycle of nivolumab. V gene TRBV7-8 combines with J gene TRBJ2-2, with 7 bases matching TRBD1. For the CDR3, the DNA is TGTGCCAGCAGCATTCGGACAGGAAAGGACGGGGAGCTGTTTTTT. Its protein is CASSIRTGKDGELFF.